The T cell receptor beta chain described here comes from a study of cytomegalovirus exposure and HLA in healthy donors (dated by TCRdb to the late 2010s). Some background on the complete study: According to an earlier analysis of 550 to 700 of the donors, about 190 million T cells yielded some 110 million unique TCR beta sequences and around 300 Gb of sequence data. About 300 gigabases of sequencing data and approximately 84 million unique TCR sequences were included in an early release covering 550 to 650 HLA-typed donors. The genetic ancestry cluster associated with self-reported Caucasian donors included over 65% of the approximately 430 genotyped donors. The aim of the study was to test whether cataloging public T cell receptors could identify signatures of past pathogen exposure. Using immunosequencing, the study profiled T cell repertoires from around 670 subjects and related those repertoires to cytomegalovirus serostatus. A separate validation cohort of 100 to 150 different subjects was used in addition to the roughly 670-subject first cohort. To predict cytomegalovirus infection status, the study brought together high-throughput TCR immunosequencing, statistical association of individual TCRs with disease status, and machine learning. In a later analysis, previously published TCR beta repertoires from 550 to 700 donors were re-analyzed and high-resolution HLA genotyping was added so that TCR occurrence patterns could be studied. Rather than using new phenotypic data, the later analysis identified candidate immune exposures from TCR beta sequences and from how often those sequences occurred across donors. An earlier analysis of roughly 600 of the donors used high-throughput TCR beta sequencing to judge whether each TCR beta V gene segment behaved as functional or pseudogenic. Donor age, sex, ethnicity and CMV serostatus were collected together with the repertoire data. A later genetic analysis took genome-wide SNP genotypes for about 65% of the 666 donors and used that subset as a discovery cohort. All discovery cohort repertoires had been generated using a single sequencing platform. HLA typing included class I and class II loci at four-digit resolution. The number of donors typed differed by locus, with about 620-630 for A, B, C, DRB1 and DQB1, more than 500 for DQA1, about 610 for DPA1, and some 440 for DPB1. Four to six DR-DQ haplotypes were handled as single units for association and clustering, since linkage in the cohort was strong. Among about 400 genotyped donors of the cohort, an average of roughly 230,000 unique TCR beta nucleotide sequences was sequenced per donor, of which approximately 18% were non-productive.

V is shortened by 5 bases, J by 9 bases, and the region joining them spans 14 bases. Reading from cysteine to phenylalanine, the CDR3 counts 13 amino acids. CDR3 DNA is the only sequence kept; it has 39 bases, read in frame from the first base. CDR1 and CDR2 are drawn from the germline V gene: MNHEY, SVGAGI. In total, about 650 healthy bone marrow donors made up the cohort. At the time of sampling, all cohort members were nominally healthy, though unrecorded immune exposures were likely present. The donor tested CMV seropositive, placing the donor among the roughly 270 seropositive members of the cohort. Every donor gave a peripheral blood sample, and the peripheral blood mononuclear cells from that sample were used for TCR beta sequencing. Genomic DNA was extracted from the blood cell samples with the Qiagen DNeasy Blood Extraction Kit. With respect to this clone: Its recognized antigen is unknown. No qualities accompany the bases; no much larger clone lies one base away.

The method behind the library was the immunoSEQ multiplex PCR assay. For the multiplex PCR, a mixture combining 60 forward primers for TCR Vbeta segments and 13 reverse primers for TCR Jbeta segments was used. Amplification of the CDR3 region of rearranged TCR beta genes was performed with a multiplex PCR assay on genomic DNA. On the Illumina HiSeq System, the amplified TCR beta libraries were sequenced as 87-base-pair reads. In the source study's methods: A later analysis tallied roughly 76 million unique TCR beta chains across the 666 repertoires, and some 10 million of those chains were shared by two or more donors. A nearest-neighbor algorithm error-corrected the raw reads and collapsed the reads into unique sequences, merging closely related sequences to remove PCR and sequencing errors. Alignment of CDR3 sequences to IMGT reference sequences was used to assign V, D and J gene segments. For a sequence to be retained, a match of at least six nucleotides was required to both a V gene segment and a J gene segment. A rearrangement counted as productive if the CDR3 had no stop codons and remained in frame with V and J, and every other rearrangement counted as non-productive. CDR3 was defined according to IMGT convention as the region running from the second conserved V-encoded cysteine to the conserved J-encoded phenylalanine. Sequences without an unambiguous match to a single V gene segment were excluded from the earlier analysis of a few hundred of the donors. An earlier analysis of several hundred of the donors classified V segments as functional when productive rearrangements were above 56.7% and as segregating when the standard deviation between donors was above 5%. A statistical classification framework was built to diagnose cytomegalovirus status from the catalog of TCR beta chain sequences. In a later analysis, TCR nucleotide sequences were compared against IMGT/GENE-DB human TR gene sequences so that V and J genes could be assigned. In a later analysis, CDR3 sequences and most-parsimonious VDJ recombination scenarios were assigned using the TCRdist pipeline. In a later analysis, every TCR beta chain was defined by the combination of its CDR3 amino acid sequence and its V-gene family, and reads without a unique V-gene family were dropped. In a later analysis, around 600 highly shared, low-generation-probability nucleotide sequences were removed to address suspected cross-contamination and a sequencing artifact. For each public chain, a later analysis derived a clonal expansion index from normalized ranks of inferred template counts within each repertoire. Generation probabilities in a later analysis came from a VDJ recombination model fitted to out-of-frame rearrangements, and those results were checked against IGoR. In a later analysis, TCR-TCR, TCR-HLA and TCR-CMV co-occurrence was scored with hypergeometric tests, and a repertoire-size bias correction was applied to TCR pairs. False discovery rates were estimated in a later analysis by permuting HLA or CMV assignments 20 times. In a later analysis, co-occurring TCRs were grouped with DBSCAN, and TCRdist sequence similarity was added when clustering was performed within HLA-allele-positive subsets. Repertoires with fewer than 30,000 or more than 120,000 public chains were left out of co-occurrence clustering, as were roughly five repertoires with anomalous nucleotide sharing. TCRdb's version of the immuneACCESS table is confined to in-frame rearrangements and falls short of the full clone set. An unresolved V gene accounts for under half of the shortfall where checked; the remainder is of unknown origin. The V and J calls and clone size were taken over from that table, and D and trimming were inferred from the DNA. A total of about 95,000 clones appear in this sample, nearly 80% of them only once. 4.1% of the sample rests with the top ten.

The full study reports these points: According to a later analysis, most CMV-associated TCR beta chains appeared to be HLA-restricted, and the HLA associations seemed to be driven largely by CMV exposure. Three of the identified cytomegalovirus-associated TCR beta chains were confirmed in vitro to be specific for cytomegalovirus antigens. The study gave a list of about 150 TCR beta chains associated with cytomegalovirus. In a later analysis, the rate of TCR association differed among HLA loci, with DRB1 alleles having the most associated TCRs and HLA-C alleles having the fewest. In an earlier analysis of 450 to 750 of the donors, most TCR beta V segments appeared in productive rearrangements about 90% or about 30% of the time, broadly matching IMGT annotations. Most TCR sequences were observed very rarely across donors, whereas some public TCRs were present in many individuals. Roughly uniform sequencing depth across donors was assumed in presence/absence analyses, although this assumption may not hold. A later analysis associated approximately 17,000 TCR beta sequences with specific HLA alleles at a false discovery rate of 0.05. A cluster of highly shared sequence variants was judged likely to represent a technical artifact of the sequencing pipeline. The only immune exposure information available for the cohort was CMV serostatus. A further reported finding was that TCR beta sequences accurately predicted the HLA-A and HLA-B alleles for most subjects in the first cohort. A later analysis reported that several top co-occurrence clusters appeared linked to parvovirus B19, influenza, CMV and Epstein-Barr virus. The authors suggested that the approach could potentially be extended to other disease states and immunological phenotypes. When HLA alleles, especially DR and DQ, strongly co-occurred, attributing TCR associations to individual alleles was difficult. This cohort had only TCR beta chains sequenced, and the lack of alpha or paired-chain data limited which features could be detected. Because HLA typing was unavailable for some donors at each locus, only the typed subset was used in association tests. A later genetic analysis associated a missense DCLRE1C variant with V-gene and J-gene trimming of TCR beta chains, and an independent cohort replicated the association. Because counts were too low, some 17 rarely observed V segments, including chromosome 9 orphons, were excluded from the earlier analysis of around 590 of the donors. Correlated functional status among segregating V segments might reflect linkage disequilibrium, but an unknown experimental factor could not be ruled out. In both the original and validation cohorts, the classifier was reported to diagnose cytomegalovirus status with high specificity and sensitivity. In a later analysis, HLA-associated TCR beta chains were found to be more clonally expanded and to have lower generation probabilities than equally common non-associated chains. The 87-base-pair reads could not distinguish some IMGT-functional V segments, including TRBV6-2 and TRBV6-3, so those segments were excluded. A later genetic analysis reported fewer N-insertions in productive TCRs among donors in an Asian-associated ancestry cluster than the roughly 690-donor mean.

The receptor's source is a woman aged 40 to 50 in good health and CMV-seropositive. The chain links TRBV6-5 with TRBJ1-5; perhaps TRBD1 is the D gene, with 5 bases matching. The sequencing input was PBMCs. The CDR3 protein: CASSETGSGPQHF. The DNA sequence follows: TGTGCCAGCAGTGAAACAGGTTCTGGGCCCCAGCATTTT.